The clone carrying this T cell receptor (beta chain) was counted between two and nine times. Its antigen is currently unknown. The data are from a study of T-cell reconstitution after alpha-beta-depleted transplantation in children. This CDR3 has 16 amino acids. Study findings and constraints: Alpha-beta T cells about two months after transplant reportedly derived from several hundred expanded graft clones. From newly produced T cells came most of the T-cell counts and diversity one year after transplant. For some patients, TCRbeta diversity was high at day 60 because of recipient T cells and thymic progenitors that survived.

TCRbeta library preparation incorporated unique molecular identifiers. TCRdb analysed the PCR reads with MiXCR anew, one entry per CDR3 protein. The table has fewer than 550,000 distinct CDR3 sequences, roughly 10% seen once; the top ten hold 14%. V usage is TRBV1 and J usage is TRBJ2-3; the listed D gene, TRBD2, was not tested against the DNA. TRBV1 is a known pseudogene. The receptor's source is a female patient between 2 and 15 years old who had a stem cell transplant for aplastic anemia, so the T cells may come from the graft donor. The material was PBMCs, mostly from graft donor cells, obtained 180 days after TCRalphabeta/CD19-depleted stem cell transplant. CDR3 in DNA: TGCACCAGCAGCCAAGATTGGGGCCTCCGGACAGATACGCAGTATTTT. Amino acids: CTSSQDWGLRTDTQYF.